This T cell receptor beta chain comes out of a study of early T cells in non-severe SARS-CoV-2 infection. In this sample, this clonotype turned up many times. Unique molecular identifier tags were affixed to discrete cDNA molecules. MiXCR was run by TCRdb on the 5' RACE reads, yielding one entry per CDR3 protein. This table holds about 80,000 distinct CDR3 sequences, 8.5% to 10% found once. The CDR3 covers 16 residues. Trimming removed 4 bases at V and 5 bases at J, with 19 bases between. Germline values: CDR1 MNHNY, CDR2 SVGAGI (reference sequence). The gene calls are TRBV6-6 and TRBJ2-3, with D tentatively TRBD1 (5 bases). This receptor was identified in an adult who was a healthcare worker with PCR-confirmed SARS-CoV-2 infection or an uninfected control (not recorded which). The sequenced material came from whole blood. CDR3 residues: CASSWGSSTSGDTQYF. The CDR3, as DNA: TGTGCCAGCAGTTGGGGCAGTTCCACCTCCGGAGATACGCAGTATTTT.